This T cell receptor (beta chain) came from a study of blood T cell repertoires in COVID-19 (dated by TCRdb to the early 2020s). Notes on the research overall: Collaborator samples came from the United States, Italy and Spain and covered acute and convalescent phases of COVID-19. The prospective study material was composed of cDNA or gDNA derived from T cells, B-cell-depleted T cells, or PBMCs. Subjects who had been exposed to COVID-19, were actively infected with it, or had recovered from it provided the deeply sampled blood TCRbeta repertoires that made up the dataset. The repertoires were released in a freely available public database intended as a resource for research on the immune response to SARS-CoV-2. Samples came from the ongoing ImmuneRACE study (first 160 participants) plus 1,254 subjects from 6 global collaborators. Nearly every sample came with metadata listing a de-identified subject ID, COVID-19 status, age in years and sex. HLA class I and class II types, where available, came from metadata supplied by the sample provider rather than from assay-based typing. Overall study results and their limits: Clinical and demographic metadata were provided uncurated, with the amount varying by source and participant.

The collaborating institutions used their own protocols to collect whole blood in K2EDTA tubes. Collaborator samples were shipped for TCRbeta analysis as frozen whole blood, isolated PBMCs, or DNA extracted from either sample type. Concerning this clone itself: The clone's antigen remains unknown. There are no base qualities to consult, and no much larger clone falls within one base. This CDR3 is also generated by other DNA sequences in the sample.

The CDR3 holds 13 amino acids from the cysteine to the phenylalanine. Solely the CDR3 DNA is kept, with 39 bases framed from the first base. V gives up 5 bases and J gives up 2 bases, and the segment between their germline ends measures 10 bases. As encoded in the germline V gene (reference sequence), CDR1 is GTSNPN while CDR2 is SVGIG. TCRbeta CDR3 regions were amplified from genomic DNA by means of the immunoSEQ Assay, a bias-controlled multiplex PCR. The authors' pipeline ran thus. The number of nucleated cells in each sample was estimated by amplification of reference gene primers within the assay. To quantify the absolute abundance of each unique TCRbeta CDR3 rearrangement, sequence reads were collapsed and filtered. Productive Simpson clonality was computed per sample as the square root of Simpson's diversity index over productive rearrangements. TCRdb obtained this table from immuneACCESS and retained in-frame rearrangements with V and J assigned. These tables miss some clones; where compared with another copy, unresolved V genes account for less than half of the shortfall, and the remainder is unexplained. From that table come the V and J calls and clone size; the DNA was used to work out D and trimming. The table for this sample lists around 200,000 clones; around 81% of them were counted only once. The top ten constitute approximately 4.8% of the sample.

The specimen was peripheral blood. The receptor was derived from a man between 50 and 59 years old with active or convalescent COVID-19. The rearranged chain carries TRBV30 and TRBJ1-3, with the D gene too uncertain to name. The base sequence is TGTGCCTGGCAGACGGGTGCTGGAAACACCATATATTTT. Its coded protein is CAWQTGAGNTIYF.